Included here is one T cell receptor (beta chain) sequence, with context. The antigen is undetermined. The data stem from a study of human T cells and chemical hapten exposure. General study findings and limits: Each of the donors had alopecia, so their immune responses may not resemble those of healthy people.

The CDR3 extends over 16 amino acids. CDR1 and CDR2 (germline): DFQATT, SNEGSKA (reference sequence). The trim removed 3 bases at V and 6 bases at J, leaving 17 bases unmatched. MiXCR, run by TCRdb on the RACE reads, gives a single entry per CDR3 protein. The data show a few hundred thousand distinct CDR3 sequences, 8.6% seen once. Time point meaning: pre-sensitization, week 0. Treatment described: therapeutic diphenylcyclopropenone sensitization with weekly scalp DPC. The sequence derives from a woman aged 40 to 49 with alopecia areata. Some clones in this sample may be carry-over from other donors' samples. This specimen consisted of whole blood, obtained in connection with sensitization to the hapten diphenylcyclopropenone (DPC). The chain has TRBV20-1 and TRBJ2-7; 7 bases agree with TRBD2. CDR3 nucleotide sequence: TGCAGTGCTAGCCCTTCGGGGCGAGGACTAGTGAGCGAGCAGTACTTC. Its protein is CSASPSGRGLVSEQYF.